One and the same sample provided the 24 T cell receptor beta chains below, sequenced in a study of blood T cell repertoires in COVID-19. Method: immunoSEQ multiplex PCR; TCRdb's copy keeps in-frame clones and lacks some. The repertoire includes around 300,000 clones, roughly nine tenths of them detected once, and 2.2% sits in the top ten. The sequenced sample was peripheral blood. The receptors shown here come from a woman aged 30 to 39 with COVID-19, enrolled during active disease.

This chain links TRBV19 with TRBJ2-3, with 7 bases lining up with TRBD1. CDR3 length: 13 amino acids. Germline CDR1 LNHDA, CDR2 SQIVND (reference sequence). V shed 7 bases, J shed 3 bases, and the junction held 4 bases outside the gene matches. The CDR3, as DNA: TGTGCCAGTACCCGACAGGGAACAGATACGCAGTATTTT. The encoded protein is CASTRQGTDTQYF. The complete variable domain, with remaining parts taken from reference TRBV19 and TRBJ2-3, reads DGGITQSPKYLFRKEGQNVTLSCEQNLNHDAMYWYRQDPGQGLRLIYYSQIVNDFQKGDIAEGYSVSREKKESFPLTVTSAQKNPTAFYLCASTRQGTDTQYFGPGTRLTVL.

The rearrangement uses TRBV4-1 and TRBJ1-2, with D possibly TRBD1 on 6 matching bases. The germline V gene encodes CDR1 MGHRA and CDR2 YSYEKL. V was clipped by 1 base and J by 6 bases, with 12 bases between them. The CDR3 sequence is 14 residues long. CDR3 loop: CASSQAWGPDGYTF. In nucleotides, the CDR3 is TGCGCCAGCAGCCAAGCATGGGGGCCGGATGGCTACACCTTC.

This clone was seen a single time. The same CDR3 is also encoded by other DNA sequences in this sample. The chain couples TRBV6-6 to TRBJ1-2; D is ambiguous. The V gene lost 6 bases and the J gene lost 2 bases, with 4 bases spanning the gap. CDR1 and CDR2 (germline): MNHNY, SVGAGI (reference sequence). The CDR3 is 11 amino acids. CDR3 in amino acids: CASSLNYGYTF. The CDR3 DNA reads as TGTGCCAGCAGCTTAAACTATGGCTACACCTTC.

The chain couples TRBV9 to TRBJ1-2; D not certain. CDR1 and CDR2 (germline): SGDLS, YYNGEE. The CDR3 has 15 residues. Between the trimmed V and J ends, which lost 0 bases and 2 bases, there was a span of 11 bases. The CDR3 is CASSVAPGNNYGYTF. In DNA form, the CDR3 reads TGTGCCAGCAGCGTAGCTCCAGGAAACAACTATGGCTACACCTTC. Using reference TRBV9 and TRBJ1-2 for the parts outside the CDR3, the full variable domain is DSGVTQTPKHLITATGQRVTLRCSPRSGDLSVYWYQQSLDQGLQFLIQYYNGEERAKGNILERFSAQQFPDLHSELNLSSLELGDSALYFCASSVAPGNNYGYTFGSGTRLTVV.

CDR3 protein: CASSQTGDVGNTIYF. In DNA, the CDR3 is TGTGCCAGCAGCCAGACAGGGGATGTAGGGAACACCATATATTTT. The rearrangement joins TRBV2 to TRBJ1-3; TRBD1 agrees at 8 bases. Germline CDR1 and CDR2: SNHLY and FYNNEI. Trimming took 6 bases from V and 7 from J; bases not matched to a gene: 11. The CDR3 has 15 amino acids.

The chain is built from TRBV28 and TRBJ2-7, with 7 bases that match TRBD1. This CDR3 is 13 amino acids long. Germline-derived CDR1 and CDR2 are MDHEN and SYDVKM. V shed 8 bases, J shed 0 bases, and the junction held 4 bases outside the gene matches. The DNA for the CDR3 is TGTGCCAGCCGCGGACAGGACTCCTACGAGCAGTACTTC. Residues: CASRGQDSYEQYF.

The chain links TRBV5-4 to TRBJ1-5, with D hard to call. V lost 2 bases, J lost 5 bases, and 8 bases lay in between. CDR3 size: 13 residues. CDR1 and CDR2 (germline): SGHNT, YYREEE (reference sequence). CDR3 protein: CASSFSPDQPQHF. CDR3 nucleotide sequence: TGTGCCAGCAGCTTTTCCCCTGATCAGCCCCAGCATTTT.

The chain combines TRBV30 with TRBJ2-1; 7 bases map to TRBD2. The germline CDR1 and CDR2 sequences are GTSNPN and SVGIG (reference sequence). The CDR3 length is 15 residues. With 0 bases clipped from V and 4 bases from J, the junction kept 6 bases outside the gene matches. In DNA, the CDR3 is TGTGCCTGGAGTGTAAGCCTAGCGGCTTACAATGAGCAGTTCTTC. This codes for CAWSVSLAAYNEQFF.

CDR3 amino acids: CASSSAGQSEQYF. The CDR3 DNA is TGTGCCAGCAGCTCAGCAGGACAGAGCGAGCAGTACTTC. The V call is TRBV11-2, the J call TRBJ2-7; maybe TRBD1 (6 bases). The CDR3 runs 13 residues. Germline V gene lookup returns CDR1 SGHAT and CDR2 FQNNGV. V lost 4 bases and J lost 6, with 13 bases in between.

The chain couples TRBV10-3 to TRBJ2-5, with a tentative D call TRBD2 (5 bases). V lost 0 bases and J 7 bases, leaving 9 bases between the germline ends. CDR1 is ENHRY, CDR2 SYGVKD, per germline. This CDR3 region has 13 residues. CDR3: CAISESKEGTQYF. In DNA form, the CDR3 reads TGTGCCATCAGTGAGTCGAAAGAGGGGACCCAGTACTTC.

V is TRBV11-2 and J is TRBJ2-5, with 9 bases matching TRBD1. V lost 5 bases, J lost 4 bases, and 2 bases stayed unmatched. CDR3 length: 13 amino acids. Germline V gene sequence: CDR1 SGHAT, CDR2 FQNNGV. The CDR3 spells CASSPDRGETQYF. CDR3 sequence (DNA): TGTGCCAGCAGCCCGGACAGGGGAGAGACCCAGTACTTC. Together with reference TRBV11-2 and TRBJ2-5, the CDR3 gives the full variable domain: EAGVAQSPRYKIIEKRQSVAFWCNPISGHATLYWYQQILGQGPKLLIQFQNNGVVDDSQLPKDRFSAERLKGVDSTLKIQPAKLEDSAVYLCASSPDRGETQYFGPGTRLLVL.

This chain joins TRBV5-4 and TRBJ2-3, with D unresolved. The CDR3 is made up of 15 amino acids. Trimming took off 2 bases at V and 1 base at J, with 11 bases between the two ends. Per the germline V gene, CDR1 is SGHNT and CDR2 is YYREEE (reference sequence). The CDR3 reads CASSFLAERTDTQYF. In DNA, the CDR3 is TGTGCCAGCAGCTTCCTTGCGGAGCGCACAGATACGCAGTATTTT.

The chain links TRBV7-5 to TRBJ2-1; the table's D call of TRBD2 was not tested on the DNA. TRBV7-5 is a pseudogene locus. CDR3 length: 14 amino acids. CDR3 loop: CVRSRPGGYNEQFF. For the CDR3, the DNA is TGTGTCAGAAGCCGACCGGGGGGATACAATGAGCAGTTCTTC.

This clone appeared once. The chain couples TRBV12-3 or TRBV12-4 to TRBJ1-1; D call uncertain. The CDR3 is 13 amino acids. V dropped 3 bases and J dropped 1 base, with 6 bases sitting between them. CDR3 region: CASSFRGNTEAFF. Here the CDR3 DNA reads TGTGCCAGCAGTTTTCGGGGGAACACTGAAGCTTTCTTT.

The V call is TRBV20-1, the J call TRBJ1-2; D call uncertain. Germline assignment: CDR1 DFQATT and CDR2 SNEGSKA (reference sequence). The V end was cut by 3 bases, the J end by 7 bases, with 12 bases between. This CDR3 is 12 amino acids long. The CDR3 reads CSASVEVTGYTF. The CDR3 region has the DNA TGCAGTGCTAGTGTGGAGGTTACTGGCTACACCTTC.

The chain employs TRBV9 and TRBJ1-5; D not resolved. The V gene lost 3 bases and the J gene lost 1 base, with 8 bases spanning the gap. CDR1 is SGDLS, CDR2 YYNGEE, per germline. CDR3 size: 14 residues. As DNA, the CDR3 is TGTGCCAGCAGCGCACGGGAGAGCAATCAGCCCCAGCATTTT. Amino acids: CASSARESNQPQHF. The entire variable domain, with the rest obtained from reference TRBV9 and TRBJ1-5, is as follows: DSGVTQTPKHLITATGQRVTLRCSPRSGDLSVYWYQQSLDQGLQFLIQYYNGEERAKGNILERFSAQQFPDLHSELNLSSLELGDSALYFCASSARESNQPQHFGDGTRLSIL.

The chain is built from TRBV7-2 and TRBJ1-2, with D possibly TRBD1 on 5 matching bases. This CDR3 is 11 amino acids long. Between the trimmed V and J ends, which lost 5 bases and 7 bases, there was a span of 8 bases. Germline CDR1 and CDR2: SGHTA and FQGNSA. CDR3: CASSAGGGYTF. DNA for the CDR3: TGTGCCAGCAGCGCGGGGGGTGGCTACACCTTC.

As to this clone: In the same sample, other DNA sequences code for this CDR3. The gene calls are TRBV7-9 and TRBJ1-5; D may be TRBD1 (6 bases). CDR1 SEHNR and CDR2 FQNEAQ come from the germline V gene (reference sequence). CDR3 length equals 14 residues. Trimming stripped 4 bases from V and 1 base from J, with 8 bases between. The CDR3 is CASSSTGSNQPQHF. CDR3 sequence (DNA): TGTGCCAGCAGCTCAACAGGGAGCAATCAGCCCCAGCATTTT. Combining the CDR3 with reference TRBV7-9 and TRBJ1-5 gives the whole variable domain DTGVSQNPRHKITKRGQNVTFRCDPISEHNRLYWYRQTLGQGPEFLTYFQNEAQLEKSRLLSDRFSAERPKGSFSTLEIQRTEQGDSAMYLCASSSTGSNQPQHFGDGTRLSIL.

The chain couples TRBV12-5 to TRBJ1-1; D is perhaps TRBD1 (6 bases). CDR3 length equals 13 residues. Trimming cost V 6 bases and J 4 bases, with 12 bases left between them. Per germline, CDR1 LGHNT and CDR2 FRNRAP. For the CDR3, the DNA is TGTGCTAGTGGCCTGGTGGGGGCCACTGAAGCTTTCTTT. Its translation is CASGLVGATEAFF.

This rearrangement joins TRBV7-9 to TRBJ1-2; 7 nucleotides line up with TRBD1. The trim removed 3 bases at V and 4 bases at J, leaving 8 bases unmatched. Germline assignment: CDR1 SEHNR and CDR2 FQNEAQ (reference sequence). This CDR3 spans 15 amino acids. The CDR3 loop is CASSFKRGQVYGYTF. The CDR3 DNA is TGTGCCAGCAGCTTTAAGAGGGGGCAGGTCTATGGCTACACCTTC.

This chain links TRBV7-6 with TRBJ1-2; D is undetermined. Trimming removed 3 bases at V and 4 bases at J, with 12 bases between. The CDR3 covers 14 residues. Germline CDR1 reads SGHVS; CDR2 reads FNYEAQ. The CDR3 nucleotides are TGTGCCAGCAGCTTGGGCCCCACGGCCTATGGCTACACCTTC. This sequence encodes CASSLGPTAYGYTF.

This sequence joins TRBV5-1 and TRBJ1-6; 11 positions agree with TRBD1. The CDR3 is 15 residues long. Germline V gene lookup returns CDR1 SGHRS and CDR2 YFSETQ. J gave up 10 bases and V 4 bases, and 7 bases lay outside the gene matches. CDR3 DNA: TGCGCCAGCAGCCCTCGGACAGGGGGCGACTCACCCCTCCACTTT. Translating it yields CASSPRTGGDSPLHF.

This clone has a single count. V usage is TRBV27 and J usage is TRBJ2-1, with D possibly matching TRBD1 (5 bases). V lost 6 bases and J 8 bases, leaving 17 bases between the germline ends. The CDR3 spans 14 residues. CDR1 and CDR2 from the germline V gene are MNHEY and SMNVEV (reference sequence). CDR3: CASSLGQQADEQFF. In DNA, the CDR3 is TGTGCCAGCAGCCTAGGCCAACAGGCGGATGAGCAGTTCTTC.

For the CDR3, the DNA is TGCAGCGTGAGGTGGACTACTAATTCACCCCTCCACTTT. Translated: CSVRWTTNSPLHF. The V gene is TRBV29-1, the J gene TRBJ1-6; D ambiguous. Germline CDR1 reads SQVTM; CDR2 reads ANQGSEA. Trimming took off 6 bases at V and 6 bases at J, with 12 bases between the two ends. CDR3 length equals 13 residues.